These T cell receptor beta chains were read from a single sample in a study of blood T cell repertoires in COVID-19. Assay used: immunoSEQ multiplex PCR; TCRdb lists only in-frame clones, some missing. This sample has some 340,000 clones, with approximately 90% found just once. Input material: PBMCs or T cells enriched from blood (not recorded which). These receptors came from a woman in her twenties or thirties who had been exposed to COVID-19. CDR3s include the opening cysteine and the closing phenylalanine or tryptophan. Each record gives: V gene, J gene, D gene, CDR3 DNA, CDR3 protein. The D gene is left open where the match is weak.

>TRBV6-4|TRBJ2-1|TRBD2
TGTGCCAGCAGTGCTGAGCGGGGTCACAATGAGCAGTTCTTC
CASSAERGHNEQFF
>TRBV6-5|TRBJ1-4|-
TGTGCCAGCAGCGGACTTGGTGAAAAACTGTTTTTT
CASSGLGEKLFF
>TRBV6-5|TRBJ1-2|TRBD1
TGTGCCAGCAGTTACGGGCAGGGGGCCGGGGGCTACACCTTC
CASSYGQGAGGYTF
>TRBV5-6|TRBJ1-1|-
TGTGCCAGCAGCGTATGGGCGGCGGGCACTGAAGCTTTCTTT
CASSVWAAGTEAFF
>TRBV10-3|TRBJ2-5|-
TGTGCCATCGCGGGGAGGAAAGAGACCCAGTACTTC
CAIAGRKETQYF
>TRBV5-1|TRBJ2-1|-
TGCGCCAGCAGCTTGGCCGTCTACTACAATGAGCAGTTCTTC
CASSLAVYYNEQFF
>TRBV5-1|TRBJ2-3|TRBD2
TGCGCCAGCAGCCCTGGGGGGGTGAGCACAGATACGCAGTATTTT
CASSPGGVSTDTQYF
>TRBV6-6|TRBJ2-7|TRBD2
TGTGCCAGCAGTCCCCCGGGACTAGCGGGGGGGCAGTACGAGCAGTACTTC
CASSPPGLAGGQYEQYF
>TRBV27|TRBJ2-1|TRBD1
TGTGCCAGCAGTTTCAGGGGGCGACGGAACAATGAGCAGTTCTTC
CASSFRGRRNNEQFF
>TRBV19|TRBJ2-5|TRBD2
TGTGCCAGTAGTATTAGTCGGGTAGCGGGGGGCCGGGAAGAGACCCAGTACTTC
CASSISRVAGGREETQYF
>TRBV7-9|TRBJ2-7|TRBD1
TGTGCCAGCAGCGCAGACAGGGTGGGCGAGCAGTACTTC
CASSADRVGEQYF
>TRBV18|TRBJ2-1|TRBD2
TGTGCCAGCTCACTGGGACTAGCAAGCGATGAGCAGTTCTTC
CASSLGLASDEQFF
>TRBV27|TRBJ1-1|-
TGTGCCAGCAGTTTCGATGGGGGCCTCCTGAACACTGAAGCTTTCTTT
CASSFDGGLLNTEAFF
>TRBV5-1|TRBJ2-2|-
TGCGCCAGCAGCTTGAGTGGTAGCGGGGAGCTGTTTTTT
CASSLSGSGELFF
>TRBV13|TRBJ1-3|-
TGTGCCAGCAGCCTAGGGGAGTCCGGAAACACCATATATTTT
CASSLGESGNTIYF
>TRBV3-1/TRBV3-2|TRBJ1-2|-
TGTGCCAGCAGCCAAGATCGCAGGGTCGGCGATACTAACTATGGCTACACCTTC
CASSQDRRVGDTNYGYTF
>TRBV7-2|TRBJ2-1|TRBD2
TGTGCCAGCAGCAAGGGGCGGGGGGCCTCCTACAATGAGCAGTTCTTC
CASSKGRGASYNEQFF